The 10 T cell receptor beta chains below were found in one sample sequenced in a study of blood T cells in healthy people across ages. A second PCR, run for about 7 to 11 cycles, used a sample-barcoded 5' primer plus a J-beta primer mix. TCRdb reprocessed the 5' RACE reads via MiXCR and lists one record per CDR3 protein. The sample contains some 730,000 distinct CDR3 sequences, 22% of which appear only once. Sequenced sample: blood. Source of these receptors: a man in his 70s in good health.

The chain links TRBV7-9 to TRBJ2-3, with D uncertain. Trimming pared 3 bases from V and 4 bases from J, leaving 5 bases between. This CDR3 has 12 amino acids. The germline CDR1 and CDR2 sequences are SEHNR and FQNEAQ (reference sequence). As DNA, the CDR3 is TGTGCCAGCAGCTTCGTAGCAGATACGCAGTATTTT. Its protein is CASSFVADTQYF.

This chain joins TRBV15 and TRBJ2-7; D gene uncertain. V shed 0 bases and J shed 3 bases, with 6 bases lying between them. Germline CDR1 reads LNHNV; CDR2 reads YYDKDF (reference sequence). CDR3 size: 13 residues. CDR3: CATSRDPNYEQYV. The CDR3 DNA is TGTGCCACCAGCAGAGATCCCAACTACGAGCAGTACGTC.

In its sample, this clonotype was seen a few times. The rearrangement joins TRBV20-1 to TRBJ2-1, with 7 positions matching TRBD2. This CDR3 contains 14 residues. V gave up 6 bases and J gave up 1 base; unmatched junction bases: 6. Per germline, CDR1 DFQATT and CDR2 SNEGSKA (reference sequence). The CDR3 protein is CSAEGGRSYNEQFF. The CDR3 DNA reads as TGCAGTGCCGAGGGAGGGAGGTCCTACAATGAGCAGTTCTTC.

The chain couples TRBV7-2 to TRBJ2-1; D might be TRBD1 (6 bases). In germline, CDR1 is SGHTA, CDR2 FQGNSA. This CDR3 has 15 residues. V gave up 4 bases and J gave up 6 bases, with 16 bases separating them. The CDR3 is CASSSQGQTFNEQFF. The CDR3, as DNA: TGTGCCAGCAGCTCACAGGGTCAGACTTTCAATGAGCAGTTCTTC.

Remarks on this clonotype: Since a much larger clone is just one base distant, this may be a read error. V is TRBV7-8 and J is TRBJ2-5; D unclear. The CDR3 covers 12 residues. Per the germline V gene, CDR1 is SGHVS and CDR2 is FQNEAQ. The CDR3 region is CASSLIMETQCF. DNA of the CDR3: TGTGCCAGCAGCTTAATAATGGAGACCCAGTGCTTC.

This clonotype showed up just a few times. The V call is TRBV20-1, the J call TRBJ1-5; 9 nucleotides agree with TRBD1. V lost 0 bases, J lost 3 bases, and 6 bases stayed unmatched. Germline V CDR1 and CDR2: DFQATT, SNEGSKA (reference sequence). The CDR3 is 16 residues long. The CDR3 DNA reads as TGCAGTGCTAGAGATCGGACAGGGGCCCCCAATCAGCCCCAGCATTTT. As protein: CSARDRTGAPNQPQHF.

This clonotype showed up just a few times. The rearrangement joins TRBV9 to TRBJ2-1; 8 bases map to TRBD2. This CDR3 has 16 amino acids. J gave up 4 bases and V 0 bases, and 6 bases lay outside the gene matches. The germline V gene has CDR1 SGDLS and CDR2 YYNGEE. The CDR3: CASSVAGGGRYNEQFF. The DNA of the CDR3 is TGTGCCAGCAGCGTAGCCGGGGGGGGCCGGTACAATGAGCAGTTCTTC.

This CDR3 is CASSLVGPTEAFF. DNA for the CDR3: TGTGCCAGCAGTTTGGTGGGTCCGACTGAAGCTTTCTTT. This chain connects TRBV12-3 or TRBV12-4 to TRBJ1-1; D remains ambiguous. V was clipped by 3 bases and J by 5 bases, with 10 bases between them. CDR3 length: 13 residues.

The table lists this clonotype with a few counts. The chain couples TRBV7-9 to TRBJ1-4; D unresolved. CDR3 size: 13 residues. CDR1 is SEHNR and CDR2 is FQNEAQ in the germline V gene (reference sequence). Trimming stripped 3 bases from V and 8 bases from J, with 10 bases between. The CDR3 DNA is TGTGCCAGCAGCTTGGGGTCACAGGAAAAACTGTTTTTT. Amino acids: CASSLGSQEKLFF.

This clonotype was found a few times. This chain links TRBV5-1 with TRBJ1-2, with 7 nucleotides matching TRBD1. Germline loops: CDR1 SGHRS, CDR2 YFSETQ. This CDR3 is built from 15 residues. With 1 base clipped from V and 3 bases from J, the junction kept 6 bases outside the gene matches. The CDR3 DNA reads as TGCGCCAGCAGCTTGACAGGGGAAGGTTACTATGGCTACACCTTC. It specifies CASSLTGEGYYGYTF.